A single sample is the source of the 15 T cell receptor beta chains below, sequenced in a study of PD-1 blockade in classical Hodgkin lymphoma. Libraries were prepared by immunoSEQ multiplex PCR; TCRdb keeps only in-frame clonotypes and omits some of them. The sample lists 30,000 to 40,000 clones; around 90% were seen once. All patients relapsed after autologous stem cell transplantation, and brentuximab vedotin exposure varied. Out of thawed PBMCs, magnetic negative selection purified CD4+ T cells. Sequencing used CD4+ T cells from blood, obtained at baseline. The receptors stem from a human donor with classical Hodgkin lymphoma.

V usage is TRBV14 and J usage is TRBJ1-1; 7 nucleotides align to TRBD1. CDR3 length: 14 amino acids. The V gene end was trimmed by 4 bases and the J gene end by 3 bases; junction bases not matched to a gene: 5. Per germline, CDR1 SGHDN and CDR2 FVKESK. The DNA for the CDR3 is TGTGCCAGCAGCCCCCGACAGGGACACACTGAAGCTTTCTTT. This sequence encodes CASSPRQGHTEAFF.

The chain employs TRBV5-5 and TRBJ2-5; D might be TRBD1 or TRBD2, each matching 5 bases. The germline V gene has CDR1 SGHKS and CDR2 YYEKEE (reference sequence). Trimming took 6 bases from V and 2 from J, leaving 11 bases between them. The CDR3 contains 13 residues. CDR3 DNA sequence: TGTGCCAGCAAACCGGGACCACAAGAGACCCAGTACTTC. As protein: CASKPGPQETQYF. The complete variable domain, with remaining parts taken from reference TRBV5-5 and TRBJ2-5, reads DAGVTQSPTHLIKTRGQQVTLRCSPISGHKSVSWYQQVLGQGPQFIFQYYEKEERGRGNFPDRFSARQFPNYSSELNVNALLLGDSALYLCASKPGPQETQYFGPGTRLLVL.

The J gene is TRBJ2-5, the V gene TRBV2; TRBD1 matches 7 bases. The end of the DNA aligns better with TRBJ2-7, so the J call may be wrong. In germline, CDR1 is SNHLY, CDR2 FYNNEI. The CDR3 runs 14 residues. The CDR3 sequence: CASRSDRFSYEQYF. CDR3 DNA: TGTGCCAGCAGATCGGACAGGTTCTCCTACGAGCAGTACTTC.

The chain has TRBV9 and TRBJ1-3; possibly TRBD1 for D (6 bases). Germline CDR1 and CDR2: SGDLS and YYNGEE. This CDR3 region has 15 residues. Trimming pared 0 bases from V and 0 bases from J, leaving 7 bases between. This chain's CDR3 is CASSVGTDSGNTIYF. CDR3 sequence (DNA): TGTGCCAGCAGCGTAGGGACAGACTCTGGAAACACCATATATTTT.

The V call is TRBV5-1, the J call TRBJ2-7; tentatively, D is TRBD1 (5 bases). CDR1 and CDR2 from the germline V gene are SGHRS and YFSETQ. This CDR3 region has 14 residues. V shed 0 bases and J shed 2 bases, with 9 bases lying between them. The CDR3 coding sequence is TGCGCCAGCAGCTTGGGGACACTGACCTACGAGCAGTACTTC. Its protein is CASSLGTLTYEQYF.

The chain joins TRBV14 to TRBJ2-1; D is possibly TRBD2 (5 bases). Per the germline V gene, CDR1 is SGHDN and CDR2 is FVKESK. The V end was cut by 3 bases, the J end by 0 bases, with 12 bases between. The CDR3 runs 16 residues. The CDR3 spells CASSHADFSSYNEQFF. CDR3 coding DNA: TGTGCCAGCAGCCACGCGGACTTCAGCTCCTACAATGAGCAGTTCTTC.

This CDR3 is CATQSLTEGTTDTQYF. The DNA of the CDR3 is TGTGCCACCCAGTCTCTCACAGAGGGCACCACAGATACGCAGTATTTT. The V and J genes are TRBV10-3 and TRBJ2-3; TRBD2 is a possible D gene (5 bases). The CDR3 is 16 amino acids. Trimming took off 10 bases at V and 2 bases at J, with 22 bases between the two ends. From germline, CDR1 is ENHRY and CDR2 SYGVKD.

The V gene is TRBV29-1, the J gene TRBJ1-2, with 9 bases aligning to TRBD1. The ends lost 7 bases at V and 6 bases at J; junction bases unmatched: 3. Germline assignment: CDR1 SQVTM and CDR2 ANQGSEA. This CDR3 region has 11 residues. CDR3 nucleotide sequence: TGCAGCGAGCGGACAGGGGATGGCTACACCTTC. Translated, it gives CSERTGDGYTF.

The gene calls are TRBV19 and TRBJ2-3, with TRBD2 matching over 9 bases. Germline-derived CDR1 and CDR2 are LNHDA and SQIVND (reference sequence). CDR3 length equals 14 residues. With V trimmed by 3 bases and J by 3 bases, 1 base remained unmatched. In DNA, the CDR3 is TGTGCCAGTAGTATTCTAGCGGGGACAGATACGCAGTATTTT. Protein: CASSILAGTDTQYF.

The V call is TRBV2, the J call TRBJ2-7; D is unclear. The V gene's germline CDR1 is SNHLY and CDR2 FYNNEI. Deletions cut 6 bases from V and 1 base from J, with 13 bases between. The CDR3 has 14 amino acids. The CDR3 spells CASRSDSRSYEQYF. CDR3 coding DNA: TGTGCCAGCAGATCTGACTCGCGTTCCTACGAGCAGTACTTC.

This clone was detected only once. V is TRBV27 and J is TRBJ2-4; tentatively, D is TRBD2 (6 bases). The germline V gene encodes CDR1 MNHEY and CDR2 SMNVEV (reference sequence). The CDR3 loop spans 16 amino acids. V was trimmed by 1 base and J by 0 bases, leaving 10 bases between them. The CDR3 region is CASSLLRDLAKNIQYF. The CDR3 region has the DNA TGTGCCAGCAGTTTATTGCGGGATCTAGCCAAAAACATTCAGTACTTC.

The chain recombines TRBV4-1 with TRBJ1-5; 9 positions agree with TRBD1. This CDR3 has 15 amino acids. Germline CDR1 and CDR2: MGHRA and YSYEKL. Germline trimming cut 6 bases from V and 1 base from J; bases unmatched to any gene: 4. CDR3 in DNA: TGCGCCAGCAGACGGGACAGGGCGAGCAATCAGCCCCAGCATTTT. This codes for CASRRDRASNQPQHF.

V is TRBV7-8 and J is TRBJ1-2; a possible D gene is TRBD1 (6 bases). The CDR3 contains 14 residues. V was clipped by 1 base and J by 4 bases, with 10 bases between them. Germline assignment: CDR1 SGHVS and CDR2 FQNEAQ. The CDR3 reads CASSLEQGSYGYTF. CDR3 DNA: TGTGCCAGCAGCTTAGAGCAGGGGAGCTATGGCTACACCTTC.

The V gene is TRBV9, the J gene TRBJ1-1; D may be TRBD1 (6 bases). From germline, CDR1 is SGDLS and CDR2 YYNGEE. The CDR3 loop spans 13 amino acids. V dropped 7 bases and J dropped 1 base, with 11 bases sitting between them. DNA of the CDR3: TGTGCCAGCGGACAGACAGCGAACACTGAAGCTTTCTTT. It encodes CASGQTANTEAFF.

The chain carries TRBV5-5 and TRBJ1-4; D ambiguous. The CDR3 spans 15 residues. V dropped 0 bases and J dropped 8 bases, with 14 bases sitting between them. Germline V gene lookup returns CDR1 SGHKS and CDR2 YYEKEE (reference sequence). The CDR3 coding sequence is TGTGCCAGCAGCTTGGGAGAGGGCCTGGGGGAAAAACTGTTTTTT. Residues: CASSLGEGLGEKLFF.